This entry lists 13 T cell receptor beta chains sequenced from one sample in a study of blood T cell repertoires in COVID-19. TCRdb's copy holds only in-frame clones and misses some; the assay was immunoSEQ multiplex PCR. The sample has about 290,000 clones; 85% to 90% are singletons. Sequencing input: peripheral blood. These receptors were collected from a woman in her twenties or thirties with COVID-19, enrolled during active disease.

The chain joins TRBV4-1 to TRBJ2-7; possible D gene TRBD1, 6 bases. Trimming shortened V by 1 base and J by 6 bases, and 10 bases separated the two germline ends. The germline CDR1 and CDR2 sequences are MGHRA and YSYEKL. The CDR3 consists of 13 residues. The CDR3 region has the DNA TGCGCCAGCAGCCAAGTCAGGGGTAGCGAGCAGTACTTC. Protein product: CASSQVRGSEQYF.

The V call is TRBV28, the J call TRBJ1-5, with D possibly matching TRBD1 (5 bases). Germline CDR1 and CDR2: MDHEN and SYDVKM. Trimming took 3 bases from V and 0 from J, leaving 9 bases between them. CDR3 length: 15 residues. The DNA of the CDR3 is TGTGCCAGCAGTTTTAGGGGTAATAGCAATCAGCCCCAGCATTTT. This codes for CASSFRGNSNQPQHF. The full variable domain, rest sourced from reference TRBV28 and TRBJ1-5, is DVKVTQSSRYLVKRTGEKVFLECVQDMDHENMFWYRQDPGLGLRLIYFSYDVKMKEKGDIPEGYSVSREKKERFSLILESASTNQTSMYLCASSFRGNSNQPQHFGDGTRLSIL.

Written as DNA, the CDR3 is TGTGCCAGTAGTACGGGGTGGGATACGCAGTATTTT. This translates into CASSTGWDTQYF. The chain has TRBV19 and TRBJ2-3, with D perhaps matching TRBD2 (5 bases). Germline V gives CDR1 LNHDA, CDR2 SQIVND (reference sequence). V was trimmed by 4 bases and J by 6 bases, leaving 8 bases between them. The CDR3 sequence is 12 residues long.

The rearrangement links TRBV3-1 (or the pseudogene TRBV3-2) to TRBJ2-2; 8 nucleotides line up with TRBD1. This CDR3 is built from 16 residues. The germline CDR1 and CDR2 sequences are LGHDT and YNNKEL (reference sequence). Trimming took 3 bases from V and 2 from J; bases not matched to a gene: 5. In DNA form, the CDR3 reads TGTGCCAGCAGCCACCTGACAGGGGAAAACACCGGGGAGCTGTTTTTT. Its protein is CASSHLTGENTGELFF.

Of note for this clone: Other DNA sequences in the same sample also yield this CDR3. This chain links TRBV5-4 with TRBJ2-7; 7 bases match TRBD1. The V gene end was trimmed by 2 bases and the J gene end by 2 bases; junction bases not matched to a gene: 7. The CDR3 totals 15 residues. Per germline, CDR1 SGHNT and CDR2 YYREEE (reference sequence). The CDR3: CASSLSDRAPYEQYF. CDR3 nucleotides: TGTGCCAGCAGCTTATCAGACAGGGCCCCCTACGAGCAGTACTTC.

The gene calls are TRBV18 and TRBJ1-3, with 7 bases matching TRBD1. V lost 3 bases to trimming and J lost 1 base; unmatched junction nucleotides: 3. Looked up from germline, CDR1 is KGHSH and CDR2 is LQKENI. CDR3 length: 15 residues. The chain's CDR3 is CASSPLQGSGNTIYF. CDR3 coding DNA: TGTGCCAGCTCACCCCTACAGGGGTCTGGAAACACCATATATTTT.

The chain uses TRBV27 and TRBJ1-5; D unresolved. The CDR3 is 15 amino acids. The ends were cut back, 4 bases at V and 3 bases at J, with 13 bases in the middle. Germline values: CDR1 MNHEY, CDR2 SMNVEV (reference sequence). The CDR3 DNA reads as TGTGCCAGCAGTTCCCGACAAAACCCCAATCAGCCCCAGCATTTT. Its translation: CASSSRQNPNQPQHF.

This chain joins TRBV19 and TRBJ2-5; D perhaps matches TRBD2 (5 bases). Trimming took 7 bases from V and 3 from J, leaving 9 bases between them. This CDR3 has 12 amino acids. Germline CDR1 and CDR2: LNHDA and SQIVND (reference sequence). CDR3 in amino acids: CASIGRKETQYF. As DNA, the CDR3 is TGTGCCAGTATAGGGAGAAAAGAGACCCAGTACTTC.

A word on this clone: At one of its ends the junction is not consistent with the germline gene, which may arise from a read error. The chain joins TRBV27 to TRBJ1-1, with D perhaps matching TRBD1 (5 bases). This CDR3 has 15 residues. Per the germline V gene, CDR1 is MNHEY and CDR2 is SMNVEV (reference sequence). The CDR3 coding sequence is TGTGCCAGCAGTTTAGACGGCCGGGGGAACGCTGAAGCTTTCTTT. Protein sequence: CASSLDGRGNAEAFF.

The chain uses TRBV6-5 and TRBJ2-1; 12 bases are a match to TRBD2. Trimming removed 6 bases from V and 5 bases from J; junction bases left unmatched: 5. Germline CDR1 and CDR2: MNHEY and SVGAGI. The CDR3 loop spans 15 amino acids. CDR3 protein: CASRARLAGDNEQFF. The CDR3, as DNA: TGTGCCAGCAGAGCGAGACTAGCGGGGGACAATGAGCAGTTCTTC.

The gene calls are TRBV7-8 and TRBJ2-3, with D possibly called TRBD1 or TRBD2 (5 bases each). The CDR3 totals 12 residues. CDR1 and CDR2 (germline): SGHVS, FQNEAQ. V lost 7 bases, J lost 4 bases, and 9 bases lay in between. The CDR3 is CASNRGPDTQYF. In DNA form, the CDR3 reads TGTGCCAGCAACCGGGGCCCAGATACGCAGTATTTT.

The chain couples TRBV7-8 to TRBJ1-4; D might be TRBD1 (6 bases). The CDR3 runs 15 residues. The V and J ends lost 5 bases and 7 bases respectively, with 17 bases between them. The germline gives CDR1 SGHVS, CDR2 FQNEAQ. CDR3 in amino acids: CASSPRRGGVEKLFF. DNA for the CDR3: TGTGCCAGCAGCCCCCGGCGGGGGGGCGTTGAAAAACTGTTTTTT.

The chain links TRBV5-1 to TRBJ2-5, with 8 bases identical to TRBD1. Germline values: CDR1 SGHRS, CDR2 YFSETQ. The CDR3 spans 14 residues. Trimming cost V 2 bases and J 1 base; bases outside gene matches: 1. CDR3 nucleotides: TGCGCCAGCAGCTTTACAGGGGGCCAAGAGACCCAGTACTTC. It translates to CASSFTGGQETQYF.